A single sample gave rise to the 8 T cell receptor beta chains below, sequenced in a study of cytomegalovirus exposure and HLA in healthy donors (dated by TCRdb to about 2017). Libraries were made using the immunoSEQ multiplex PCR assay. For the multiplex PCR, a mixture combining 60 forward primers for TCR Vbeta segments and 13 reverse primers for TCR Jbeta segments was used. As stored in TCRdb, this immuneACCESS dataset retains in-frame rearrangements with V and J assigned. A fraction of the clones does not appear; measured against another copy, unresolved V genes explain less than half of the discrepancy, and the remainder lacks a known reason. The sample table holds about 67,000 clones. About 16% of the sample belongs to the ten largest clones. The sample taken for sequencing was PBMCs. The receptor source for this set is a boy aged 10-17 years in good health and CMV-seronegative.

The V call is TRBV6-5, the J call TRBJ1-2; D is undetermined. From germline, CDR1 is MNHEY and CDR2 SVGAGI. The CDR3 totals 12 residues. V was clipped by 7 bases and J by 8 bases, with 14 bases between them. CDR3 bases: TGTGCCAGCAAATTCACAAGCGGAGGCTACACCTTC. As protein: CASKFTSGGYTF.

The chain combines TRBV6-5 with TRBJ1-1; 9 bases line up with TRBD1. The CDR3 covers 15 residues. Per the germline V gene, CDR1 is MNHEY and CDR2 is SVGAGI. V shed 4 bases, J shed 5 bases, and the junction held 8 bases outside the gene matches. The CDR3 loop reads CASSSPTGGTTEAFF. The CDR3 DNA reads TGTGCCAGCAGTTCCCCGACAGGGGGGACGACTGAAGCTTTCTTT.

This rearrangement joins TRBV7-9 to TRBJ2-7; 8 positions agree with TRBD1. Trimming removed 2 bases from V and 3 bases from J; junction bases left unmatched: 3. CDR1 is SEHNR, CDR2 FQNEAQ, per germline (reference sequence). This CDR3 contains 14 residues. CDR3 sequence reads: CASSLTGGIYEQYF. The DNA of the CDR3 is TGTGCCAGCAGCTTAACAGGGGGGATCTACGAGCAGTACTTC.

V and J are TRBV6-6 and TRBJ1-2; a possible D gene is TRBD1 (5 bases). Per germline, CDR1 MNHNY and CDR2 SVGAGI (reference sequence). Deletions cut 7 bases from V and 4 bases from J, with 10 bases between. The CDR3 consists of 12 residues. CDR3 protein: CASTSGIYGYTF. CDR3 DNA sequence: TGTGCCAGCACCTCAGGGATCTATGGCTACACCTTC.

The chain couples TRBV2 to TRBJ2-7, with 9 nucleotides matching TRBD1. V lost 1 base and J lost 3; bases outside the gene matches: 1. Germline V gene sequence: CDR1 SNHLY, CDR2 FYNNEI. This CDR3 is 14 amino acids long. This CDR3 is CASSEGTGVYEQYF. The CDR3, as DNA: TGTGCCAGCAGTGAAGGGACAGGGGTCTACGAGCAGTACTTC.

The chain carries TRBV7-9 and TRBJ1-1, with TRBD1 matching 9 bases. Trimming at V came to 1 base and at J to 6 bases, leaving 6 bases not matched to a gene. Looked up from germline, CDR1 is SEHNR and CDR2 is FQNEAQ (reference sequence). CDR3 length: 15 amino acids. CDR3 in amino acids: CASSLETGGRAEAFF. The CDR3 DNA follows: TGTGCCAGCAGCTTAGAGACAGGGGGTCGCGCTGAAGCTTTCTTT.

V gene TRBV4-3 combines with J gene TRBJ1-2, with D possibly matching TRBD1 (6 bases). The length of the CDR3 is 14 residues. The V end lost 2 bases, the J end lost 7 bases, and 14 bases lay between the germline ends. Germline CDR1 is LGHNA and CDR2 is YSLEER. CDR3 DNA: TGCGCCAGCAGCCAAAATAGGGGGTTTGGTGGCTACACCTTC. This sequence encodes CASSQNRGFGGYTF.

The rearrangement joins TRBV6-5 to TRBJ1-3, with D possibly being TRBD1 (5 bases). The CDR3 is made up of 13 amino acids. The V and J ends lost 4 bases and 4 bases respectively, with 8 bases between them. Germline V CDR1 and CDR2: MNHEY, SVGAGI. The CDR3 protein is CASSSRTGNTIYF. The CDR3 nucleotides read TGTGCCAGCAGTTCCAGGACAGGAAACACCATATATTTT.